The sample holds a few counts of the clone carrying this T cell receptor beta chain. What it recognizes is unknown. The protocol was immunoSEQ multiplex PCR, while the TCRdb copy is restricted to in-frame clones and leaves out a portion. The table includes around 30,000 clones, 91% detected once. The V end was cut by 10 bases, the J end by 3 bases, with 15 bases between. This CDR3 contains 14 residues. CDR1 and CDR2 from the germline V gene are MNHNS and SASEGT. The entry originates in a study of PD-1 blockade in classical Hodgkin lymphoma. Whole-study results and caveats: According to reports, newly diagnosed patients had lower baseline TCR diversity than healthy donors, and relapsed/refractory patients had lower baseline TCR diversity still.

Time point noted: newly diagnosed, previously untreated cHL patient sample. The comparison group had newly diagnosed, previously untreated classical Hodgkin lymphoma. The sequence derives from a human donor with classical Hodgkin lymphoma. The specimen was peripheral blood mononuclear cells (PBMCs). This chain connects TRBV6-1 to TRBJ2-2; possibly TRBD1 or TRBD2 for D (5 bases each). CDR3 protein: CAICPGPDTGELFF. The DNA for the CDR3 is TGTGCCATCTGTCCGGGGCCGGACACCGGGGAGCTGTTTTTT.